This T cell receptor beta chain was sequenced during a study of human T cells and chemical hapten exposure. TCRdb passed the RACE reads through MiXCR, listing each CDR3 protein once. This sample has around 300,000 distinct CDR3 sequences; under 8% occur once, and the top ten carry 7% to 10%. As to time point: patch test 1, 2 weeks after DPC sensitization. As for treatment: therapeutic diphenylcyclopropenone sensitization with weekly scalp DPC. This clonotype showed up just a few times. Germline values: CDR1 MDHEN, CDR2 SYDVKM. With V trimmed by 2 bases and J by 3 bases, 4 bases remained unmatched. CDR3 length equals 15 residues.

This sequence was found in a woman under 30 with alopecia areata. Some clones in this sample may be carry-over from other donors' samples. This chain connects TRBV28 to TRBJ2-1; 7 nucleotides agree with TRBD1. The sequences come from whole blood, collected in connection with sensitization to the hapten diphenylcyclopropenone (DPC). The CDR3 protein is CASSLRPGGYNEQFF. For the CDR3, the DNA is TGTGCCAGCAGTTTAAGGCCAGGGGGCTACAATGAGCAGTTCTTC.